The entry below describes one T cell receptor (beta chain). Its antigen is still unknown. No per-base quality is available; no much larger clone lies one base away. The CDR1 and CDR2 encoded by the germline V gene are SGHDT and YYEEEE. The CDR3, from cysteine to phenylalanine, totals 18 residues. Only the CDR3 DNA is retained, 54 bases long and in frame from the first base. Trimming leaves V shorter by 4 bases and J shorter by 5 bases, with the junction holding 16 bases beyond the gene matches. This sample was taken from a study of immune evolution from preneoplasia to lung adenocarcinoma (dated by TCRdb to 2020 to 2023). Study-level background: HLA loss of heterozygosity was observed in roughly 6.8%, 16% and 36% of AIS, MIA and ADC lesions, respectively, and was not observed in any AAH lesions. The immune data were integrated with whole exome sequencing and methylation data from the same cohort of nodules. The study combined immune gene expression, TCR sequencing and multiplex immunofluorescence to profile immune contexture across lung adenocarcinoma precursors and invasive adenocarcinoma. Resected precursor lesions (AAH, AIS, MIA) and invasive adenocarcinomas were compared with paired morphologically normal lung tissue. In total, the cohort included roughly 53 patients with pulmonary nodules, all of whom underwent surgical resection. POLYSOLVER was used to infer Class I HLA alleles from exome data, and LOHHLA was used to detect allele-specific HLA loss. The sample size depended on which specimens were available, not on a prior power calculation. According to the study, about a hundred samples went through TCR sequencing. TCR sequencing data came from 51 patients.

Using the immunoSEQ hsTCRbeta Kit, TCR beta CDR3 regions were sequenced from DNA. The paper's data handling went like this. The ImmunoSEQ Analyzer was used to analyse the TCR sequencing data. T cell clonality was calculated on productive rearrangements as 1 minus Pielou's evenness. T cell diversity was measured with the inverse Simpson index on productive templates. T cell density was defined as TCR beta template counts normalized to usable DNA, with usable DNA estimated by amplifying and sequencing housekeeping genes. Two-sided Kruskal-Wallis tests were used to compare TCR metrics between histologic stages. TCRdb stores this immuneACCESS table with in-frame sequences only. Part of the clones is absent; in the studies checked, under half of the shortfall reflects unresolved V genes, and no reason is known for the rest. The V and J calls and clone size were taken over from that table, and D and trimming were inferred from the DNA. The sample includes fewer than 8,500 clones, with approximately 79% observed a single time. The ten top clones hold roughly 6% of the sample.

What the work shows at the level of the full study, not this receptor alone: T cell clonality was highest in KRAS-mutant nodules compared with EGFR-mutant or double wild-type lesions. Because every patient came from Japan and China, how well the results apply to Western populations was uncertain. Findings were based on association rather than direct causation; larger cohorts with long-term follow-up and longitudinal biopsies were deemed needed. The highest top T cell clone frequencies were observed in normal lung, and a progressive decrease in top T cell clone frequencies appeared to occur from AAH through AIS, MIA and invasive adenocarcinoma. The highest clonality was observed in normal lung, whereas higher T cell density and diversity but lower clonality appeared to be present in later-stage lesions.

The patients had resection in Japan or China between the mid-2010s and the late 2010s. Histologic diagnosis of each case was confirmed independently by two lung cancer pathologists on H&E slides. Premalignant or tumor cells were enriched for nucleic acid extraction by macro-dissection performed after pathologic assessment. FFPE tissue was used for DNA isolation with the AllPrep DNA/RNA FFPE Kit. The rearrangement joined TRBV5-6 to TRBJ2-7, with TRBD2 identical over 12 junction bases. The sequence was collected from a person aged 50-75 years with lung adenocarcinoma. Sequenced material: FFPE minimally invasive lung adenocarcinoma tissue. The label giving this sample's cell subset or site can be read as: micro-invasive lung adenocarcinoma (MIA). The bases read TGTGCCAGCAGCCCGAGGCTAGCGGGAGGGCCCAAGGGAGACGAGCAGTACTTC. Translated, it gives CASSPRLAGGPKGDEQYF.